The T cell receptor (beta chain) under discussion was sequenced for a study of T cells in Graves' hyperthyroidism and ophthalmopathy. Study background: Blood from the periphery was taken at initial diagnosis, before any treatment.

Study-wide results and limits: Ophthalmopathy could be told apart from stable hyperthyroidism with a 13 V-J model.

This clonotype was observed a handful of times. Its specificity is unknown. Using RNA transcripts as the source, TCR beta CDR3 regions were amplified. The study used the HTBI primer set for a first-round RT-PCR of the TCR CDR3. TCRdb redid the calling of the multiplex PCR reads with MiXCR, one entry per CDR3 protein. The sample lists a few hundred thousand distinct CDR3 sequences; roughly 22% were seen once. PBMCs were obtained from 10 ml fresh peripheral blood. Sequences were obtained from blood. The sequence came from a man aged 25 to 45 with Graves' ophthalmopathy.

CDR3 nucleotide sequence: TGTGCCTGGAGTCTAAACGGACAGGGGAATTCACCCCTCCACTTT. It specifies CAWSLNGQGNSPLHF. V usage is TRBV30 and J usage is TRBJ1-6, with 9 bases identical to TRBD1. The CDR3 totals 15 residues. CDR1 is GTSNPN and CDR2 is SVGIG in the germline V gene (reference sequence). V was clipped by 2 bases and J by 7 bases; unmatched bases: 6.